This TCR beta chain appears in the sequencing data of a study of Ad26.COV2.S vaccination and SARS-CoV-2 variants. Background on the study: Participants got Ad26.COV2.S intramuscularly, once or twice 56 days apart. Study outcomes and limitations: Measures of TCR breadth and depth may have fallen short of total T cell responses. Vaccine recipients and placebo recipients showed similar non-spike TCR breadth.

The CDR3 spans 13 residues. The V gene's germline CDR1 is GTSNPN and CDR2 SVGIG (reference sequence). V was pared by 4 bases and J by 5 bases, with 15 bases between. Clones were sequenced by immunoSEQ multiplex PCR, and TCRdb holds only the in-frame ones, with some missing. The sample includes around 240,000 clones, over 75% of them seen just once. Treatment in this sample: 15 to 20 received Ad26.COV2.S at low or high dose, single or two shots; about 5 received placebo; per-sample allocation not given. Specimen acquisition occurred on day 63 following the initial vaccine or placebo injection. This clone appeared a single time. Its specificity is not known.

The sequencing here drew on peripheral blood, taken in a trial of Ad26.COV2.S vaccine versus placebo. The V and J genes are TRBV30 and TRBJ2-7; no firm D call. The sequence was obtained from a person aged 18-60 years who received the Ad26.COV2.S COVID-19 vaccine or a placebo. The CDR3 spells CAWTPENVHEQYF. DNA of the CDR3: TGTGCCTGGACTCCCGAAAATGTCCACGAGCAGTACTTC.